This T cell receptor beta chain was retrieved from a study of T cells in Graves' hyperthyroidism and ophthalmopathy. Overall study findings and caveats: The model made its ophthalmopathy prediction, and onset followed a median around six months later. The majority of expanded thyroid clonotypes above 0.001 also appeared in blood.

It was considered stable Graves' hyperthyroidism when ophthalmopathy did not progress within 18 months. A patient was excluded if there was uncontrolled infection, other autoimmune disease, pregnancy or lactation. This clonotype was seen at least ten times. Its antigen remains unknown. CDR3 length: 14 amino acids. The V gene's germline CDR1 is SGHAT and CDR2 FQNNGV. Trimming stripped 5 bases from V and 4 bases from J, with 14 bases between. There were TCR beta CDR3 regions amplified from RNA transcripts. The HTBI primer set drove a first-round RT-PCR of the TCR CDR3. TCRdb reanalysed the multiplex PCR reads using MiXCR and keeps one entry per CDR3 protein. The table shows approximately 200,000 distinct CDR3 sequences, with around 16% occurring only once.

Sequencing used blood. The chain has TRBV11-2 and TRBJ2-5; D may be TRBD1 (5 bases). The TCR was taken from a man aged 40-49 years with Graves' hyperthyroidism. The CDR3 DNA follows: TGTGCCAGCAGCCGAACCAGGGCCCGAGAGACCCAGTACTTC. Protein: CASSRTRARETQYF.